This section outlines one T cell receptor (beta chain) sequence together with its context. The clone's antigen remains unknown. Nothing much larger sits one base from this clone, and base qualities are not available. V sheds 2 bases and J sheds 0 bases, leaving 12 bases between their ends. The CDR3 holds 16 amino acids from the cysteine to the phenylalanine. Only the CDR3 region is kept as DNA, spanning 48 bases read in frame from base 1. Via the germline V gene, CDR1 is SGHRS and CDR2 YFSETQ. The data originate from a study of cytomegalovirus exposure and HLA in healthy donors (dated by TCRdb to about 2017). About the study as a whole: In an earlier analysis of approximately 640 of the donors, around 300 Gb of sequence data and roughly 100 million unique TCR beta sequences from approximately 180 million T cells were reported. An early release that covered several hundred HLA-typed donors contained 300 to 350 gigabases of sequencing data and 85 million to 100 million unique TCR sequences. The genetic ancestry cluster associated with self-reported Caucasian donors included around four fifths of the approximately 430 genotyped donors. The study was designed to test whether signatures of past pathogen exposure could be identified by cataloging public T cell receptors. The study profiled the T cell repertoires of under 850 subjects by immunosequencing and related them to cytomegalovirus serostatus. A separate validation cohort of some 130 different subjects was used in addition to the 666-subject first cohort. To predict cytomegalovirus infection status, the study combined high-throughput TCR immunosequencing, statistical association of individual TCRs with disease status, and machine learning. In a later analysis, previously published TCR beta repertoires from 550 to 750 donors were re-analyzed and high-resolution HLA genotyping was added so that TCR occurrence patterns could be studied. Rather than using new phenotypic data, the later analysis identified candidate immune exposures from TCR beta sequences and from how often those sequences occurred across donors. An earlier analysis of some 500 of the donors applied high-throughput TCR beta sequencing to assess whether each TCR beta V gene segment acted as functional or pseudogenic. Donor age, sex, ethnicity and CMV serostatus were compiled alongside the repertoire data. A later genetic analysis used genome-wide SNP genotypes for 398 of the 666 donors, treating that subset as a discovery cohort. All discovery cohort repertoires had been generated using a single sequencing platform. HLA typing covered class I and class II loci at four-digit resolution. The number of typed donors differed by locus: 629-630 for A, B, C, DRB1 and DQB1; 500 to 550 for DQA1; 606 for DPA1; and roughly 470 for DPB1. A few DR-DQ haplotypes were treated as single units for association and clustering because of strong linkage in the cohort. Among over 350 genotyped donors of the cohort, an average of approximately 230,000 unique TCR beta nucleotide sequences were sequenced per donor, about a sixth of them non-productive.

Library method: the immunoSEQ multiplex PCR assay. The multiplex PCR relied on a mix of 60 forward primers for TCR Vbeta segments and 13 reverse primers for TCR Jbeta segments. Amplification of the CDR3 region of rearranged TCR beta genes was performed with a multiplex PCR assay on genomic DNA. The Illumina HiSeq System was used to sequence the amplified TCR beta libraries as 87-base-pair reads. In the paper's pipeline: A later analysis tallied 75 million to 85 million unique TCR beta chains across the roughly 610 repertoires, and about 10 million of those chains were shared by two or more donors. To remove PCR and sequencing errors, raw reads were error-corrected and collapsed into unique sequences using a nearest-neighbor algorithm that merged closely related sequences. V, D and J gene segments were assigned by aligning CDR3 sequences to IMGT reference sequences. Each retained sequence needed at least a six-nucleotide match to both a V gene segment and a J gene segment. A rearrangement was called productive if the CDR3 had no stop codons and remained in frame with V and J, and every other rearrangement was called non-productive. CDR3 was defined according to IMGT convention as the region running from the second conserved V-encoded cysteine to the conserved J-encoded phenylalanine. The earlier analysis of some 550 of the donors excluded any sequence lacking an unambiguous match to a single V gene segment. In an earlier analysis of several hundred of the donors, V segments were called functional above 56.7% productive rearrangements and were called segregating when the between-donor standard deviation exceeded 5%. To diagnose cytomegalovirus status from the catalog of TCR beta chain sequences, a statistical classification framework was built. In a later analysis, V and J genes were assigned by comparing TCR nucleotide sequences against IMGT/GENE-DB human TR gene sequences. The TCRdist pipeline was used in a later analysis to assign CDR3 sequences and most-parsimonious VDJ recombination scenarios. In a later analysis, each TCR beta chain was defined by its CDR3 amino acid sequence together with its V-gene family, and reads lacking a unique V-gene family were excluded. As a way to deal with suspected cross-contamination and a sequencing artifact, a later analysis dropped 500 to 700 nucleotide sequences that were highly shared and had low generation probability. In a later analysis, a clonal expansion index was calculated for each public chain from normalized within-repertoire ranks of inferred template counts. Generation probabilities in a later analysis came from a VDJ recombination model fitted to out-of-frame rearrangements, and those results were checked against IGoR. Hypergeometric tests were used in a later analysis to score TCR-TCR, TCR-HLA and TCR-CMV co-occurrence, with a repertoire-size bias correction applied to the TCR pairs. False discovery rates were estimated in a later analysis by permuting HLA or CMV assignments 20 times. In a later analysis, co-occurring TCRs were grouped using DBSCAN, and TCRdist sequence similarity was added for clustering within HLA-allele-positive subsets. Co-occurrence clustering excluded repertoires with fewer than 30,000 or more than 120,000 public chains, plus five with anomalous nucleotide sharing. Drawn from immuneACCESS, this table holds only the in-frame rearrangements with V and J called that TCRdb kept. Clones are partly lost; checked studies trace under half to an unresolved V gene and leave the rest unexplained. The V and J calls and clone size come from that table; D and trimming were worked out from the DNA. The sample table records approximately 140,000 clones; 70% to 85% of these occur just once. Approximately 2.6% of the sample rests with the top ten.

The cohort was made up of around 720 healthy bone marrow donors. At the time of sampling, all cohort members were nominally healthy, though unrecorded immune exposures were likely present. The donor was CMV seronegative and was included in the group of 352 seronegative cohort members. A peripheral blood sample was collected from each donor, and TCR beta sequencing was performed on peripheral blood mononuclear cells. The Qiagen DNeasy Blood Extraction Kit was used to extract genomic DNA from the blood cell samples. Broader findings and caveats from the paper: Because HLA typing was missing for some donors at each locus, association tests included only the typed subset. The sequencing pipeline was judged likely to have produced a cluster of highly shared sequence variants as a technical artifact. An association between a missense DCLRE1C variant and V-gene and J-gene trimming of TCR beta chains was found in a later genetic analysis and replicated in an independent cohort. Some IMGT-functional V segments, including TRBV6-2 and TRBV6-3, could not be distinguished by the 87-base-pair reads and were therefore excluded. While some public TCRs were present in many individuals, most TCR sequences turned up only very rarely across donors. Seventeen rarely observed V segments, including chromosome 9 orphons, were excluded from the earlier analysis of approximately 500 of the donors because counts were too low. Several of the top co-occurrence clusters appeared to be linked to parvovirus B19, influenza, CMV and Epstein-Barr virus, according to a later analysis. A later analysis found that most CMV-associated TCR beta chains appeared HLA-restricted, with HLA associations seemingly driven largely by CMV exposure. For the cohort, immune exposure information was limited to CMV serostatus. In a later analysis, about 16,000 TCR beta sequences were associated with specific HLA alleles at a false discovery rate of 0.05. A further reported finding was that TCR beta sequences accurately predicted the HLA-A and HLA-B alleles for most subjects in the first cohort. In the study, roughly 160 TCR beta chains were listed as associated with cytomegalovirus. The authors suggested that the approach could potentially be generalized to other disease states and immunological phenotypes. An earlier analysis of approximately 590 of the donors showed that most TCR beta V segments appeared in productive rearrangements either about 90% or about 30% of the time, which broadly matched IMGT annotations. A few of the identified cytomegalovirus-associated TCR beta chains were confirmed in vitro to be specific for cytomegalovirus antigens. Cytomegalovirus status was reported to be diagnosed by the classifier with high specificity and sensitivity in both the original and validation cohorts. Presence/absence analyses assumed roughly uniform sequencing depth across donors, an assumption that may not hold. A later analysis found that TCR association rates varied across HLA loci, with DRB1 alleles showing the most associated TCRs and HLA-C alleles the fewest. According to a later genetic analysis, donors in an Asian-associated ancestry cluster had fewer N-insertions in productive TCRs than the roughly 670-donor mean. Strong co-occurrence of HLA alleles, especially DR and DQ, made assigning TCR associations to individual alleles difficult. The cohort was sequenced for TCR beta chains only, and without alpha or paired-chain data the features that could be detected were limited. Correlated functional status among segregating V segments might reflect linkage disequilibrium, but an unknown experimental factor could not be ruled out. A later analysis found that HLA-associated TCR beta chains were more clonally expanded and had lower generation probabilities than equally common non-associated chains.

This TCR was recovered from a boy younger than 10 in good health and CMV-seronegative. Recombination linked TRBV5-1 to TRBJ2-1; tentative D gene TRBD1, with 5 bases matching. Sequencing was carried out using PBMCs. This receptor carries the CDR3 CASSFQTGSSYNEQFF. The sequence in DNA is TGCGCCAGCAGCTTCCAAACAGGAAGCTCCTACAATGAGCAGTTCTTC.